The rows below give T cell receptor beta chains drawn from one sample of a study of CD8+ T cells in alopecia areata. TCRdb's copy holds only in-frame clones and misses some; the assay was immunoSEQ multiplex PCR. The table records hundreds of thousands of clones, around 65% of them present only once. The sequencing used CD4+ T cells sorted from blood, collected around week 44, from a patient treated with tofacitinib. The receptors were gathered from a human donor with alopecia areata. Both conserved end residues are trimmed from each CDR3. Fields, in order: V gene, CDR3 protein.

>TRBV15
ATTHRATNEKLF
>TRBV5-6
ASSSAFDGEAF
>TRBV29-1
SVDPMGQKNTEAF
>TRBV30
AWSVQGATRQY
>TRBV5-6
ASSLGYGSSYEQY
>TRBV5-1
ASSHRRQETQY
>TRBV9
ASSVGAGVNTGELF
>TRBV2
ASSEAGGSNQPQH
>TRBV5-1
ASSSGGMETEAF
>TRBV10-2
ASRPGQGAGGTEAF
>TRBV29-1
SVVENLNTEAF
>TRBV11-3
ASSLVGAGGYNEQF
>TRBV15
ATSNGIKGSYT
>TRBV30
AWSVGDRAWNEQF
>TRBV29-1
SATGTVTGELF
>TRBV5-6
ASSRSGGETQY
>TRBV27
ASSQRNRGTEAF
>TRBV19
ASSTDYHQF
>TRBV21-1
ASIRHTGTSGDSSYNEQF
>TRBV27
ASSPGRGSNTEAF
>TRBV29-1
SVLRDRGSLRSFETQY
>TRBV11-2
ASSFGTSPGETQY
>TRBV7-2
ASSLGVHEQF
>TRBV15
ATSGGGGFGTGELF
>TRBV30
AWTAQGIGGYT
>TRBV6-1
ATTKYEQY
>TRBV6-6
ASSDRPGGPPLH
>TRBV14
ASSQVGAFGYT
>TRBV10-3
AISGSGGMVISEQF
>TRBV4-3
ASSPDGTENYGYT
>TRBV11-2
ASSLRRGVPTDTQY
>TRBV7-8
ASSRGQDYEQY
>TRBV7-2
ASSYEAPNSPLH
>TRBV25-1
ASSDRVGLWNEQF
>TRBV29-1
SVEARIEAF
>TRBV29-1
SGDRGGLDTEAF
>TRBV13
ASSGGQESTDTQY
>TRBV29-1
SAGEQGLAF
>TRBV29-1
SVELGGGRSSGANVLT
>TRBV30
AWSGAAGAYYEQY
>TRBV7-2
ASSLDRGGYT